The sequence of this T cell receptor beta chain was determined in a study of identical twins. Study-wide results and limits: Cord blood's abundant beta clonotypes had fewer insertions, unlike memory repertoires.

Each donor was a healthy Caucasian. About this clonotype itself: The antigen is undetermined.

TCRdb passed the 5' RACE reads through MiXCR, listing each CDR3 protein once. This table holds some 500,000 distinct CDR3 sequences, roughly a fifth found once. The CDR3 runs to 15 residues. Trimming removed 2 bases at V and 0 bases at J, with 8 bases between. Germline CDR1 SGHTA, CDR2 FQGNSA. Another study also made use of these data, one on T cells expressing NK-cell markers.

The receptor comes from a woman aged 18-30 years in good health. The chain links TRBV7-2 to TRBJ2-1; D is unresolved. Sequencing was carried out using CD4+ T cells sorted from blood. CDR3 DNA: TGTGCCAGCAGCTTAACCCAAAACTCCTACAATGAGCAGTTCTTC. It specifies CASSLTQNSYNEQFF.